Sequencing of this T cell receptor beta chain was carried out in a study of cytomegalovirus exposure and HLA in healthy donors. With 0 bases clipped from V and 8 bases from J, the junction kept 10 bases outside the gene matches. The CDR3 consists of 16 residues. In germline, CDR1 is SGHRS, CDR2 YFSETQ. Use of 60 Vbeta and 13 Jbeta primers characterized the PCR. Original handling: In a later analysis, 80 million to 100 million unique TCR beta chains included roughly 11 million shared by two or more donors. Produced via immunoSEQ multiplex PCR; TCRdb's table is partial and in-frame only. From that table come the V and J calls and clone size; the DNA was used to work out D and trimming. The sample has about 140,000 clones, about 76% seen once.

Material: PBMCs. The chain employs TRBV5-1 and TRBJ2-1; 8 bases line up with TRBD2. The TCR originated in a female donor in good health and CMV-seronegative. The CDR3 nucleotides are TGCGCCAGCAGCTTGGTCAAGCGGGAGATAGTCGATGAGCAGTTCTTC. Its protein is CASSLVKREIVDEQFF.